A single sample gave rise to the 32 T cell receptor beta chains below, sequenced in a study of memory CD4+ T cells and cytomegalovirus serostatus. Data came from immunoSEQ multiplex PCR; TCRdb stores just in-frame clones and leaves some out. The table has around 25,000 clones, 70% to 80% seen once. The sort gate was single viable CD3+CD4+CD8-CD45RO+ cells for memory CD4+ T cells. Sample: memory CD4+ T cells from blood. All receptors come from an adult in good health and CMV-seronegative.

The chain joins TRBV4-1 to TRBJ2-5, with TRBD1 identical over 9 bases. This CDR3 is built from 16 residues. Per the germline V gene, CDR1 is MGHRA and CDR2 is YSYEKL. Germline trimming cut 1 base from V and 0 bases from J; bases unmatched to any gene: 3. The CDR3 DNA is TGCGCCAGCAGCCAAGGGGACAGGGCGTACCAAGAGACCCAGTACTTC. This gives the protein CASSQGDRAYQETQYF.

The chain couples TRBV7-8 to TRBJ2-1; 10 nucleotides agree with TRBD2. Germline V lookup: CDR1 SGHVS, CDR2 FQNEAQ. The ends lost 4 bases at V and 5 bases at J; junction bases unmatched: 5. The length of the CDR3 is 15 residues. The CDR3 coding sequence is TGTGCCAGCAGCTCTCAGCGGGGGGGACACAATGAGCAGTTCTTC. This codes for CASSSQRGGHNEQFF.

The sample holds a few counts of this clone. V is TRBV2 and J is TRBJ1-1; a weak D match, TRBD1 (5 bases). Between the trimmed V and J ends, which lost 3 bases and 4 bases, there was a span of 6 bases. The CDR3 spans 12 residues. The germline V gene has CDR1 SNHLY and CDR2 FYNNEI. The CDR3 reads CASSDGGTEAFF. In DNA form, the CDR3 reads TGTGCCAGCAGTGACGGGGGCACTGAAGCTTTCTTT.

The chain links TRBV2 to TRBJ1-1; 8 positions agree with TRBD1. CDR1 SNHLY and CDR2 FYNNEI come from the germline V gene. The junction had 6 bases not matched to a gene; V was cut back by 6 bases and J by 3 bases. CDR3 length: 14 amino acids. The CDR3 sequence: CASRGQGRDTEAFF. The CDR3, as DNA: TGTGCCAGCAGAGGACAGGGTAGGGACACTGAAGCTTTCTTT.

The chain is built from TRBV7-9 and TRBJ1-2, with TRBD1 matching 11 bases. The germline gives CDR1 SEHNR, CDR2 FQNEAQ (reference sequence). With V trimmed by 5 bases and J by 6 bases, 5 bases remained unmatched. The CDR3 is 14 amino acids. CDR3 sequence: CASSQDRGLNGYTF. The CDR3 nucleotides read TGTGCCAGCAGCCAGGACAGGGGGCTGAATGGCTACACCTTC. The whole variable domain, filled in from reference TRBV7-9 and TRBJ1-2, reads DTGVSQNPRHKITKRGQNVTFRCDPISEHNRLYWYRQTLGQGPEFLTYFQNEAQLEKSRLLSDRFSAERPKGSFSTLEIQRTEQGDSAMYLCASSQDRGLNGYTFGSGTRLTVV.

The CDR3 bases are TGTGCCAGTAGTCAGGACAGGCTCTATGGCTACACCTTC. Protein: CASSQDRLYGYTF. J is TRBJ1-2 and V is TRBV19; 7 bases agree with TRBD1. CDR3 length: 13 residues. CDR1 and CDR2 from the germline V gene are LNHDA and SQIVND (reference sequence). The V and J ends lost 5 bases and 4 bases, in that order; junction bases with no gene match: 4.

The chain is built from TRBV4-1 and TRBJ2-1, with 10 bases lining up with TRBD2. In germline, CDR1 is MGHRA, CDR2 YSYEKL. V lost 8 bases, J lost 4 bases, and 8 bases stayed unmatched. The CDR3 contains 15 residues. The CDR3 loop is CASSLAGASYNEQFF. The CDR3 coding sequence is TGCGCCAGCTCTCTAGCGGGGGCCTCTTACAATGAGCAGTTCTTC.

The rearrangement joins TRBV30 to TRBJ1-3, with 9 bases lining up with TRBD1. The CDR3 consists of 14 residues. The V gene end was trimmed by 2 bases and the J gene end by 7 bases; junction bases not matched to a gene: 6. Germline V lookup: CDR1 GTSNPN, CDR2 SVGIG (reference sequence). The CDR3 spells CAWSKGQGMNTIYF. The CDR3 nucleotides are TGTGCCTGGAGTAAGGGACAGGGTATGAACACCATATATTTT.

CDR3 sequence reads: CASSLTGQGYTF. As DNA, the CDR3 is TGTGCCAGCAGCCTCACTGGGCAAGGCTACACCTTC. The genes are TRBV7-9 and TRBJ1-2; D is unclear. V was trimmed by 5 bases and J by 8 bases, leaving 12 bases between them. The length of the CDR3 is 12 residues. CDR1 is SEHNR, CDR2 FQNEAQ, per germline (reference sequence).

V and J are TRBV4-3 and TRBJ2-7, with 9 nucleotides matching TRBD1. The V gene end was trimmed by 3 bases and the J gene end by 3 bases; junction bases not matched to a gene: 12. Germline CDR1 is LGHNA and CDR2 is YSLEER. The CDR3 is 17 residues long. The CDR3 sequence is CASSHPKTGQGHYEQYF. CDR3 nucleotide sequence: TGCGCCAGCAGCCATCCTAAGACGGGACAGGGACACTACGAGCAGTACTTC.

The chain is built from TRBV4-3 and TRBJ1-6; 7 bases are shared with TRBD1. The CDR3 is 14 amino acids. The germline CDR1 and CDR2 sequences are LGHNA and YSLEER. V lost 4 bases, J lost 5 bases, and 2 bases stayed unmatched. CDR3 in amino acids: CASSLGQDNSPLHF. In DNA form, the CDR3 reads TGCGCCAGCAGCCTCGGACAGGATAATTCACCCCTCCACTTT.

The chain is built from TRBV10-3 and TRBJ2-5, with D unresolved. The germline V and J ends were trimmed by 0 bases and 5 bases, with 7 bases remaining between them. Germline CDR1 reads ENHRY; CDR2 reads SYGVKD. The length of the CDR3 is 13 residues. CDR3 residues: CAISESMGETQYF. The CDR3 coding sequence is TGTGCCATCAGTGAGTCGATGGGGGAGACCCAGTACTTC.

The chain has TRBV19 and TRBJ2-1; 7 nucleotides match TRBD1. Germline loops: CDR1 LNHDA, CDR2 SQIVND (reference sequence). V was pared by 6 bases and J by 5 bases, with 10 bases of the junction left unmatched. CDR3 size: 15 residues. The CDR3 spells CASRLETGRNNEQFF. The CDR3 region has the DNA TGTGCCAGTAGACTAGAGACAGGGAGAAACAATGAGCAGTTCTTC.

This rearrangement joins TRBV18 to TRBJ2-7, with 7 bases matching TRBD2. The V gene's germline CDR1 is KGHSH and CDR2 LQKENI. This CDR3 is 13 amino acids long. V lost 3 bases, J lost 6 bases, and 5 bases stayed unmatched. CDR3 amino acids: CASSPVSGGEQYF. CDR3 in DNA: TGTGCCAGCTCACCCGTTTCGGGGGGCGAGCAGTACTTC.

The CDR3 nucleotides are TGTGCCAGCAGCTCCTCTACCGGGACAGGGAGTGGACAGCCCCAGCATTTT. Amino acids: CASSSSTGTGSGQPQHF. The gene calls are TRBV11-2 and TRBJ1-5, with 9 nucleotides matching TRBD1. Germline V gene lookup returns CDR1 SGHAT and CDR2 FQNNGV. This CDR3 contains 17 residues. V was pared by 4 bases and J by 7 bases, with 14 bases of the junction left unmatched.

The gene calls are TRBV10-1 and TRBJ2-7, with 7 bases that match TRBD2. This CDR3 has 16 residues. Germline V CDR1 and CDR2: WNHNN, SYGVQD (reference sequence). Unmatched junction bases numbered 16, after V lost 6 bases and J lost 5 bases. The CDR3 DNA sequence: TGCGCCAGCAGCAACCATCAAGCGGGGTCCCTGAACGAGCAGTACTTC. It encodes CASSNHQAGSLNEQYF.

As DNA, the CDR3 is TGTGCCAGCAGCTCCCAAGCAGGACAGGGGACTGAAGCTTTCTTT. This sequence encodes CASSSQAGQGTEAFF. The rearrangement links TRBV7-2 to TRBJ1-1; TRBD1 matches 9 bases. The V and J ends lost 4 bases and 5 bases, in that order; junction bases with no gene match: 8. The CDR3 spans 15 residues. CDR1 is SGHTA, CDR2 FQGNSA, per germline.

This chain uses TRBV29-1 with TRBJ2-2; 7 nucleotides line up with TRBD2. Trimming at V came to 4 bases and at J to 2 bases, leaving 7 bases not matched to a gene. The CDR3 extends over 15 amino acids. Germline CDR1 and CDR2: SQVTM and ANQGSEA. For the CDR3, the DNA is TGCAGCGTTGTGGGAGGGGCAGCAAACACCGGGGAGCTGTTTTTT. Amino acid sequence: CSVVGGAANTGELFF.

The chain recombines TRBV5-1 with TRBJ1-2; D might be TRBD1 (5 bases). The CDR3 sequence is 15 residues long. The V end was cut by 5 bases, the J end by 3 bases, with 17 bases between. The V gene's germline CDR1 is SGHRS and CDR2 YFSETQ. The CDR3: CASRSLQGEDYGYTF. The CDR3 DNA reads TGCGCCAGCAGAAGTCTTCAGGGCGAAGACTATGGCTACACCTTC.

The V gene is TRBV5-1, the J gene TRBJ2-5, with 10 bases matching TRBD1. Trimming removed 3 bases from V and 2 bases from J; junction bases left unmatched: 1. The V gene's germline CDR1 is SGHRS and CDR2 YFSETQ. The CDR3 contains 14 residues. The CDR3 DNA reads as TGCGCCAGCAGCTCGGGACAGGGGCAAGAGACCCAGTACTTC. Encoded protein: CASSSGQGQETQYF.

This chain connects TRBV10-3 to TRBJ1-2, with D possibly matching TRBD1 (5 bases). Germline CDR1 is ENHRY and CDR2 is SYGVKD. This CDR3 is built from 12 residues. Trimming removed 3 bases at V and 6 bases at J, with 8 bases between. The CDR3 DNA reads as TGTGCCATCAGTGAACGGGGGGATGGCTACACCTTC. Amino acids: CAISERGDGYTF.

There are a few counts of this clone. The chain recombines TRBV7-8 with TRBJ1-3; D uncertain. There are 14 residues in the CDR3. V was trimmed by 7 bases and J by 0 bases, leaving 10 bases between them. Germline values: CDR1 SGHVS, CDR2 FQNEAQ. CDR3 coding DNA: TGTGCCAGCAACGAGTTTACCTCTGGAAACACCATATATTTT. Translating gives CASNEFTSGNTIYF.

V usage is TRBV11-2 and J usage is TRBJ2-5; no firm D call. Trimming stripped 0 bases from V and 2 bases from J, with 4 bases between. In germline, CDR1 is SGHAT, CDR2 FQNNGV. This CDR3 is 13 amino acids long. The CDR3 sequence is CASSLERQETQYF. The CDR3 DNA reads as TGTGCCAGCAGCTTAGAACGGCAAGAGACCCAGTACTTC.

The chain carries TRBV11-2 and TRBJ1-2; D call uncertain. Germline loops: CDR1 SGHAT, CDR2 FQNNGV. This CDR3 contains 12 residues. V lost 1 base, J lost 4 bases, and 4 bases lay in between. CDR3 in amino acids: CASSLGIYGYTF. CDR3 in DNA: TGTGCCAGCAGCTTAGGGATCTATGGCTACACCTTC.

This clone is classed as medium-sized. This chain links TRBV6-5 with TRBJ2-3; TRBD2 matches 8 bases. Looked up from germline, CDR1 is MNHEY and CDR2 is SVGAGI. The ends lost 6 bases at V and 2 bases at J; junction bases unmatched: 4. CDR3 length: 14 residues. The CDR3 reads CASRAGATTDTQYF. The CDR3 DNA reads as TGTGCCAGCAGAGCGGGGGCGACCACAGATACGCAGTATTTT.

V usage is TRBV27 and J usage is TRBJ2-4; 8 positions agree with TRBD1. J lost 3 bases, V lost 5 bases, and 9 bases had no gene match. Germline V gives CDR1 MNHEY, CDR2 SMNVEV (reference sequence). There are 16 residues in the CDR3. The CDR3 spells CASSRGQGRGKNIQYF. In DNA form, the CDR3 reads TGTGCCAGCAGTCGTGGACAGGGACGGGGCAAAAACATTCAGTACTTC.

The rearrangement uses TRBV28 and TRBJ2-3; 7 nucleotides agree with TRBD2. After removal of 3 bases from V and 5 bases from J, the junction contained 14 bases not matched to a gene. This CDR3 is 17 amino acids long. CDR1 is MDHEN, CDR2 SYDVKM, per germline. CDR3 loop: CASSFWDIGGSGDTQYF. CDR3 nucleotide sequence: TGTGCCAGCAGTTTTTGGGATATCGGGGGGTCTGGAGATACGCAGTATTTT.

This clone showed up just a few times. The V and J genes are TRBV11-2 and TRBJ2-2; 12 nucleotides line up with TRBD2. The trim removed 1 base at V and 4 bases at J, leaving 1 base unmatched. The CDR3 covers 16 residues. Germline V CDR1 and CDR2: SGHAT, FQNNGV. As DNA, the CDR3 is TGTGCCAGCAGCTTAGGACTAGCGGGGGTCACCGGGGAGCTGTTTTTT. Translated: CASSLGLAGVTGELFF.

The chain carries TRBV2 and TRBJ1-5; D gene unclear. Trimming took 6 bases from V and 0 from J, leaving 9 bases between them. Germline CDR1 is SNHLY and CDR2 is FYNNEI. The CDR3 has 14 amino acids. The CDR3 loop reads CASRSIDSNQPQHF. The CDR3 DNA is TGTGCCAGCAGGTCTATAGATAGCAATCAGCCCCAGCATTTT.

The chain links TRBV7-2 to TRBJ1-3; D perhaps matches TRBD1 (5 bases). The CDR3 has 16 amino acids. V was shortened by 2 bases and J by 4 bases, with 15 bases between the two germline ends. Germline V lookup: CDR1 SGHTA, CDR2 FQGNSA. The CDR3 loop is CASSLRDGGSGNTIYF. The CDR3 DNA is TGTGCCAGCAGCTTAAGGGATGGGGGGTCGGGAAACACCATATATTTT.

V gene TRBV5-4 combines with J gene TRBJ2-2, with 7 bases fitting TRBD1. With 0 bases clipped from V and 2 bases from J, the junction kept 4 bases outside the gene matches. This CDR3 region has 16 residues. Germline V lookup: CDR1 SGHNT, CDR2 YYREEE (reference sequence). The CDR3 loop reads CASSLGQGVNTGELFF. The CDR3 bases are TGTGCCAGCAGCTTGGGTCAGGGGGTCAACACCGGGGAGCTGTTTTTT.

In the case of this clone: The junction shows a germline mismatch at one end, possibly a read error. This chain uses TRBV6-5 with TRBJ1-2; TRBD1 aligns across 9 bases. CDR1 and CDR2 from the germline V gene are MNHEY and SVGAGI. The CDR3 has 13 residues. The CDR3 DNA follows: TGTGCCAGCAGCATACCGGGACAGGGTACCGCCTTCTTC. Amino acid sequence: CASSIPGQGTAFF.